A selection of T cell receptor beta chains follows, all from one sample in a study of cytomegalovirus exposure and HLA in healthy donors. Profiled with immunoSEQ multiplex PCR; TCRdb holds only in-frame clones, not every one. The table has some 130,000 clones, around 80% seen once. What was sequenced was PBMCs. These receptors originate from a human donor in good health. CDR3s include the opening cysteine and the closing phenylalanine or tryptophan. The order of the fields is J gene, D gene, V gene, clone size, CDR3 DNA, CDR3 protein. The D gene is left open where the match is weak. Where a row states a size, it is once, few, many or the class of an expanded clone; other rows omit it.

j_gene: TRBJ1-3
d_gene: -
v_gene: TRBV4-2
abundance: -
CDR3nt: TGTGCCAGCAGCCAAGTTAGCGGGGGGGAAAACACCATATATTTT
CDR3aa: CASSQVSGGENTIYF

j_gene: TRBJ1-2
d_gene: TRBD1
v_gene: TRBV7-9
abundance: once
CDR3nt: TGTGCCAGCAGCTTGACAGGGTCTGACTATGGCTACACCTTC
CDR3aa: CASSLTGSDYGYTF

j_gene: TRBJ1-5
d_gene: -
v_gene: TRBV5-6
abundance: once
CDR3nt: TGTGCCAGCAGCTTGGGCAGGGGCAGCAATCAGCCCCAGCATTTT
CDR3aa: CASSLGRGSNQPQHF

j_gene: TRBJ2-1
d_gene: -
v_gene: TRBV11-2
abundance: -
CDR3nt: TGTGCCAGCAGCTATACTTCGGCCCTTTTGGGACTCAATGAGCAGTTCTTC
CDR3aa: CASSYTSALLGLNEQFF

j_gene: TRBJ2-4
d_gene: TRBD1
v_gene: TRBV6-1
abundance: -
CDR3nt: TGTGCCAGCGGGCTCCGGGACAGTGGGTACTTC
CDR3aa: CASGLRDSGYF

j_gene: TRBJ2-5
d_gene: TRBD2
v_gene: TRBV7-2
abundance: -
CDR3nt: TGTGCCAGCAGCATGTCGGGACTAGCGGGGTCGTTCGGGGAGACCCAGTACTTC
CDR3aa: CASSMSGLAGSFGETQYF

j_gene: TRBJ2-7
d_gene: TRBD2
v_gene: TRBV13
abundance: -
CDR3nt: TGTGCCAGCAGCTTTGGACTAGCGGGGGCAACCCCCTCCTACGAGCAGTACTTC
CDR3aa: CASSFGLAGATPSYEQYF

j_gene: TRBJ1-1
d_gene: -
v_gene: TRBV19
abundance: -
CDR3nt: TGTGCCAGTCGCTTAGTAAGTATGAACACTGAAGCTTTCTTT
CDR3aa: CASRLVSMNTEAFF

j_gene: TRBJ2-7
d_gene: -
v_gene: TRBV10-1
abundance: few
CDR3nt: TGCGCCAGCAGTGAGTCTCCAGGGGAATCCTACGAGCAGTACTTC
CDR3aa: CASSESPGESYEQYF

j_gene: TRBJ2-2
d_gene: -
v_gene: TRBV9
abundance: -
CDR3nt: TGTGCCAGCAGCGTAGATTTAACCGGGGAGCTGTTTTTT
CDR3aa: CASSVDLTGELFF

j_gene: TRBJ2-7
d_gene: TRBD2
v_gene: TRBV28
abundance: -
CDR3nt: TGTGCCAGCAGTGGCGCGATTAGCGGGGGGGCCCCTCGCGAGCAGTACTTC
CDR3aa: CASSGAISGGAPREQYF

j_gene: TRBJ2-7
d_gene: -
v_gene: TRBV28
abundance: -
CDR3nt: TGTGCCAGCAGTCCGCCAATTGGACAGTCCTACGAGCAGTACTTC
CDR3aa: CASSPPIGQSYEQYF

j_gene: TRBJ2-1
d_gene: -
v_gene: TRBV7-2
abundance: -
CDR3nt: TGTGCCAGCAGCTTAACGGACCGGGGCAATGAGCAGTTCTTC
CDR3aa: CASSLTDRGNEQFF

j_gene: TRBJ2-7
d_gene: TRBD1
v_gene: TRBV27
abundance: -
CDR3nt: TGTGCCAGCAGTTTCGGGACAGCAAACTACGAGCAGTACTTC
CDR3aa: CASSFGTANYEQYF

j_gene: TRBJ1-5
d_gene: TRBD1
v_gene: TRBV6-1
abundance: -
CDR3nt: TGTGCCAGCAGTTTGGGACAGGGATATCAGCCCCAGCATTTT
CDR3aa: CASSLGQGYQPQHF

j_gene: TRBJ2-1
d_gene: -
v_gene: TRBV4-2
abundance: -
CDR3nt: TGTGCCAGCAGCCACGCCTCAGCAGGTGAGCAGTTCTTC
CDR3aa: CASSHASAGEQFF

j_gene: TRBJ2-5
d_gene: -
v_gene: TRBV29-1
abundance: -
CDR3nt: TGCAGCGTCGTGAGACTCGGAAGGGAGACCCAGTACTTC
CDR3aa: CSVVRLGRETQYF

j_gene: TRBJ1-5
d_gene: TRBD1
v_gene: TRBV5-1
abundance: -
CDR3nt: TGCGCCAGCACCGCCACAGGGGGAGGTCAGCCCCAGCATTTT
CDR3aa: CASTATGGGQPQHF

j_gene: TRBJ1-1
d_gene: TRBD1
v_gene: TRBV19
abundance: -
CDR3nt: TGTGCCAGTAGTGCGGACAGGGTAAACACTGAAGCTTTCTTT
CDR3aa: CASSADRVNTEAFF

j_gene: TRBJ2-7
d_gene: -
v_gene: TRBV27
abundance: -
CDR3nt: TGTGCCAGCAGTTTAGGACAGAACTACGAGCAGTACTTC
CDR3aa: CASSLGQNYEQYF

j_gene: TRBJ2-7
d_gene: TRBD1
v_gene: TRBV27
abundance: -
CDR3nt: TGTGCCAGCAGTCCACAGGGGGACTACGAGCAGTACTTC
CDR3aa: CASSPQGDYEQYF

j_gene: TRBJ2-1
d_gene: -
v_gene: TRBV6-5
abundance: -
CDR3nt: TGTGCCAGCAGTTACGGCGGGGGCGCGGGTGAGCAGTTCTTC
CDR3aa: CASSYGGGAGEQFF

j_gene: TRBJ1-6
d_gene: TRBD1
v_gene: TRBV4-1
abundance: -
CDR3nt: TGCGCCAGCAGCCGCGACCCGGGACAGGGGAGTTCACCCCTCCACTTT
CDR3aa: CASSRDPGQGSSPLHF

j_gene: TRBJ2-7
d_gene: TRBD1
v_gene: TRBV6-1
abundance: -
CDR3nt: TGTGCCAGCAGTGAAGCAGGGACAGGGAGCCTGGACGAGCAGTACTTC
CDR3aa: CASSEAGTGSLDEQYF

j_gene: TRBJ2-1
d_gene: TRBD2
v_gene: TRBV6-1
abundance: few
CDR3nt: TGTGCCAGCAGTGAAACCGGGACTAGTGGTAGTGAGCAGTTCTTC
CDR3aa: CASSETGTSGSEQFF

j_gene: TRBJ2-6
d_gene: -
v_gene: TRBV5-1
abundance: -
CDR3nt: TGCGCCAGCAGCTTTCCAGGGGCCGGGGCCAACGTCCTGACTTTC
CDR3aa: CASSFPGAGANVLTF

j_gene: TRBJ2-5
d_gene: -
v_gene: TRBV5-6
abundance: -
CDR3nt: TGTGCCAGCAGCTTGGCCGCCACAGAAGAGACCCAGTACTTC
CDR3aa: CASSLAATEETQYF

j_gene: TRBJ2-7
d_gene: -
v_gene: TRBV5-1
abundance: -
CDR3nt: TGCGCCAGCAGCTACCGGGAGAACTACGAGCAGTACTTC
CDR3aa: CASSYRENYEQYF

j_gene: TRBJ1-1
d_gene: -
v_gene: TRBV27
abundance: -
CDR3nt: TGTGCCAGCAGTTTAGGGGGGGGCTTGAACACTGAAGCTTTCTTT
CDR3aa: CASSLGGGLNTEAFF

j_gene: TRBJ1-3
d_gene: -
v_gene: TRBV19
abundance: -
CDR3nt: TGTGCCAGTAGTATTTTAACCCAGATAGGAGGAAAGATCTCTGGAAACACCATATATTTT
CDR3aa: CASSILTQIGGKISGNTIYF

j_gene: TRBJ1-4
d_gene: -
v_gene: TRBV9
abundance: -
CDR3nt: TGTGCCAGCAGCGTAGAGGCAGGGGCTCGTGAAAAACTGTTTTTT
CDR3aa: CASSVEAGAREKLFF

j_gene: TRBJ2-1
d_gene: -
v_gene: TRBV4-1
abundance: -
CDR3nt: TGCGCCAGCAGCCAAGCAGGGGAGCAGTTCTTC
CDR3aa: CASSQAGEQFF

j_gene: TRBJ2-7
d_gene: TRBD2
v_gene: TRBV4-2
abundance: -
CDR3nt: TGTGCCAGCAGCCAACAATTAGCGGGGGCTTACGAGCAGTACTTC
CDR3aa: CASSQQLAGAYEQYF

j_gene: TRBJ2-5
d_gene: TRBD1
v_gene: TRBV5-4
abundance: -
CDR3nt: TGTGCCAGCAGCCGGGACAGCTTCCAAGAGACCCAGTACTTC
CDR3aa: CASSRDSFQETQYF

j_gene: TRBJ1-5
d_gene: -
v_gene: TRBV19
abundance: -
CDR3nt: TGTGCCAGTATAGGAGAGATCAATCAGCCCCAGCATTTT
CDR3aa: CASIGEINQPQHF

j_gene: TRBJ1-6
d_gene: -
v_gene: TRBV19
abundance: -
CDR3nt: TGTGCCAGTAGTATGGGCCGAATAGTCAATTCACCCCTCCACTTT
CDR3aa: CASSMGRIVNSPLHF

j_gene: TRBJ2-1
d_gene: -
v_gene: TRBV6-5
abundance: -
CDR3nt: TGTGCCAGCAGATCGGGGGTTTTTCACAATGAGCAGTTCTTC
CDR3aa: CASRSGVFHNEQFF

j_gene: TRBJ1-4
d_gene: -
v_gene: TRBV6-1
abundance: -
CDR3nt: TGTGCCAGCCACAGGGTCGAGGATGAAAAACTGTTTTTT
CDR3aa: CASHRVEDEKLFF

j_gene: TRBJ1-2
d_gene: -
v_gene: TRBV5-4
abundance: -
CDR3nt: TGTGCCAGCAGCTTGGGTGCACGGACTTCCTATGGCTACACCTTC
CDR3aa: CASSLGARTSYGYTF

j_gene: TRBJ1-4
d_gene: -
v_gene: TRBV9
abundance: -
CDR3nt: TGTGCCAGCAGCGTAGGGGTTGATGGCGGAGGTTGGAAACTGTTTTTT
CDR3aa: CASSVGVDGGGWKLFF

j_gene: TRBJ1-1
d_gene: -
v_gene: TRBV10-1
abundance: -
CDR3nt: TGCGCCAGCAGTCGGGCGAGCGGCACTGAAGCTTTCTTT
CDR3aa: CASSRASGTEAFF

j_gene: TRBJ2-2
d_gene: -
v_gene: TRBV5-6
abundance: -
CDR3nt: TGTGCCAGCAGCTTGTTCGGTGCCGGGGAGCTGTTTTTT
CDR3aa: CASSLFGAGELFF

j_gene: TRBJ2-1
d_gene: TRBD2
v_gene: TRBV5-4
abundance: -
CDR3nt: TGTGCCAGCAGACCCACTAGCGGGGGGGCAGGTGAGCAGTTCTTC
CDR3aa: CASRPTSGGAGEQFF

j_gene: TRBJ2-5
d_gene: -
v_gene: TRBV5-4
abundance: -
CDR3nt: TGTGCCAGCAGCTTGGAAGGCAGGGGTGAGACCCAGTACTTC
CDR3aa: CASSLEGRGETQYF

j_gene: TRBJ2-7
d_gene: TRBD1
v_gene: TRBV10-3
abundance: few
CDR3nt: TGTGCCATCAGTGACCAGGACAGGGGAGAATACGAGCAGTACTTC
CDR3aa: CAISDQDRGEYEQYF